The T cell receptor beta chain described here comes from a study of cytomegalovirus exposure and HLA in healthy donors. Study-wide results and limits: An analysis done earlier found most TCR beta V segments productive about 90% or about 30% of the time. One later analysis reportedly identified an Asian-associated ancestry cluster that showed fewer N-insertions than the approximately 670-donor mean.

In the PCR, 60 Vbeta and 13 Jbeta primers were used. This table comes from immunoSEQ multiplex PCR, and its TCRdb copy is limited to in-frame clones, with some not included. The data hold roughly 120,000 clones, with approximately 15% observed a single time. Regarding this clone: Antigen unknown.

Trimming removed 0 bases at V and 3 bases at J, with 26 bases between. This CDR3 is built from 20 residues. The V gene's germline CDR1 is LGHNA and CDR2 YNFKEQ. The source is a young woman in good health and CMV-seronegative. Sequencing was performed on PBMCs. The V gene is TRBV4-2, the J gene TRBJ1-2; the D gene is possibly TRBD1 (6 bases). The CDR3 DNA follows: TGTGCCAGCAGCCAAGACCTAATCGGACAGCGGCCCTCAGGGGACTATGGCTACACCTTC. Encoded protein: CASSQDLIGQRPSGDYGYTF.